The present T cell receptor beta chain was sequenced within a study of blood T cells in healthy people across ages. Next came a second PCR, run for about 7 to 12 cycles, which used a sample-barcoded 5' primer along with a J-beta primer mix. Using its own MiXCR run on the 5' RACE reads, TCRdb lists one record per CDR3 protein. The repertoire holds around 1,800,000 distinct CDR3 sequences, with about two fifths as singletons. The authors drew around 11 milliliters of peripheral blood from each donor. Study outcomes and limitations: Roughly linearly, TCR beta diversity per million T cells fell as age increased. Long-lived donors carried more naive CD4+ cells and greater diversity than aged donors.

A few counts support this clonotype. Its target is unknown. The origin of this receptor is a human donor in good health. Sequenced sample: blood.

The CDR3: CASSLGVEGYTF. The CDR3 region has the DNA TGTGCCAGCAGTTTAGGTGTGGAGGGCTACACCTTC. The genes are TRBV12-3 or TRBV12-4 and TRBJ1-2, with D unclear. The CDR3 length is 12 residues. V shed 1 base and J shed 8 bases, with 8 bases lying between them.